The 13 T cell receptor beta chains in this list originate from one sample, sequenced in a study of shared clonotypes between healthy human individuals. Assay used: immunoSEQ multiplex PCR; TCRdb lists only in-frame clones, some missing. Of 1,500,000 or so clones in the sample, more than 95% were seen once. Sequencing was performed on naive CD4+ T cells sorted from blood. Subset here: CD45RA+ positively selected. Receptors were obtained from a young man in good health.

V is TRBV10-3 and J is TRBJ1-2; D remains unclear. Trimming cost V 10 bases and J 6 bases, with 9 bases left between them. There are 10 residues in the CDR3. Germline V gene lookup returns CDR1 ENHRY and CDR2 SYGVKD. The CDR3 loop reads CATEENGYTF. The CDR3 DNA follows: TGTGCCACCGAGGAAAATGGCTACACCTTC.

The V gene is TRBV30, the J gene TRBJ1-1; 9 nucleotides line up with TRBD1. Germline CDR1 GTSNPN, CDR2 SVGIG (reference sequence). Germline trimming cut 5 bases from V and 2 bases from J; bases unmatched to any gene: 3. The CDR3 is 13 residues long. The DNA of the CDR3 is TGTGCCTGGGGGGACAGGGTAAACACTGAAGCTTTCTTT. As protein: CAWGDRVNTEAFF.

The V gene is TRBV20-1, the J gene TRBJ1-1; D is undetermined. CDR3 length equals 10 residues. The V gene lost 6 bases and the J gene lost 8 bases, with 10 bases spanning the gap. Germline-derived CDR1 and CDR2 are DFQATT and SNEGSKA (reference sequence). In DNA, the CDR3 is TGCAGTGCAGGGAACCTGGAAGCTTTCTTT. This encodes CSAGNLEAFF.

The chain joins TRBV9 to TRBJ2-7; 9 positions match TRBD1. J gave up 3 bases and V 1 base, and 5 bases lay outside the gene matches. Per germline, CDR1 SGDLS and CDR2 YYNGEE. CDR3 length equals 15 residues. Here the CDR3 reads CASSVTSGQGYEQYF. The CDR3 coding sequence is TGTGCCAGCAGCGTAACATCGGGACAGGGCTACGAGCAGTACTTC. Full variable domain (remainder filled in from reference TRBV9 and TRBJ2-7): DSGVTQTPKHLITATGQRVTLRCSPRSGDLSVYWYQQSLDQGLQFLIQYYNGEERAKGNILERFSAQQFPDLHSELNLSSLELGDSALYFCASSVTSGQGYEQYFGPGTRLTVT.

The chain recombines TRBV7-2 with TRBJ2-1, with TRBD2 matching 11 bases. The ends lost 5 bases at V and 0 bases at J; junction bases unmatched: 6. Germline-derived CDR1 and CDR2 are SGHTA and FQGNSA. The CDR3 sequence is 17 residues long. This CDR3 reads CASSGGTSGASYNEQFF. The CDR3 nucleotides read TGTGCCAGCAGCGGGGGGACTAGCGGAGCCTCCTACAATGAGCAGTTCTTC.

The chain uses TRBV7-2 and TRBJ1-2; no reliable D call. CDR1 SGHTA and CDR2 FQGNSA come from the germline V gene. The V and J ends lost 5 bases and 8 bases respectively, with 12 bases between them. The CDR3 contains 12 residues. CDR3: CASSPQSRGYTF. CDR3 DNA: TGTGCCAGCAGCCCCCAGAGCAGAGGCTACACCTTC.

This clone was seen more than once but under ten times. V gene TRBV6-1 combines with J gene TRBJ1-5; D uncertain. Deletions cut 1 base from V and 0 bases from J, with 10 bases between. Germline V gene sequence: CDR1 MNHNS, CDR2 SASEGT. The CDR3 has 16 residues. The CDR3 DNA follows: TGTGCCAGCAGTGAAGGGGGAGTTGTTAGCAATCAGCCCCAGCATTTT. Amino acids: CASSEGGVVSNQPQHF.

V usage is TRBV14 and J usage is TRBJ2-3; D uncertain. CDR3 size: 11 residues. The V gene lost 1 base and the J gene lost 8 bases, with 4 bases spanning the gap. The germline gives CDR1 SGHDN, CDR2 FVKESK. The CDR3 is CASSQGGTQYF. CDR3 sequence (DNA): TGTGCCAGCAGCCAAGGGGGTACGCAGTATTTT.

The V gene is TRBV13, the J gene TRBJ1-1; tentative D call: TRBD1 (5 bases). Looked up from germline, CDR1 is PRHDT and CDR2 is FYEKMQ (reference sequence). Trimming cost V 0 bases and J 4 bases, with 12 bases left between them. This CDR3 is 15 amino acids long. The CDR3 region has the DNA TGTGCCAGCAGCTTAGGCCTAGCAGGGAGCACTGAAGCTTTCTTT. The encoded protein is CASSLGLAGSTEAFF.

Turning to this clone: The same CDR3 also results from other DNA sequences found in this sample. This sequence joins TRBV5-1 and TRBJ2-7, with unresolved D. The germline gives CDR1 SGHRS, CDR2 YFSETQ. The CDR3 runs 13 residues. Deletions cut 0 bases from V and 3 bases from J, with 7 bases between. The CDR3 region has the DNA TGCGCCAGCAGCTTGGCCGCGAACTACGAGCAGTACTTC. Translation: CASSLAANYEQYF.

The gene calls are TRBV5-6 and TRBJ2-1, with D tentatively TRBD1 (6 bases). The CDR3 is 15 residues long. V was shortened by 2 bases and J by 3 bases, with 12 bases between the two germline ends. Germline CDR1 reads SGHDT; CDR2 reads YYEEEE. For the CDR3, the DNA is TGTGCCAGCAGCTTACCGGGACAAATCTACAATGAGCAGTTCTTC. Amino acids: CASSLPGQIYNEQFF.

In nucleotides, the CDR3 is TGCGCCAGCTATAAGCCCGGGACAGGGCAAGAGACCCAGTACTTC. Its protein product is CASYKPGTGQETQYF. The gene calls are TRBV5-1 and TRBJ2-5, with 9 bases aligning to TRBD1. There are 15 residues in the CDR3. Trimming cost V 7 bases and J 2 bases; bases outside gene matches: 9. Germline CDR1 is SGHRS and CDR2 is YFSETQ.

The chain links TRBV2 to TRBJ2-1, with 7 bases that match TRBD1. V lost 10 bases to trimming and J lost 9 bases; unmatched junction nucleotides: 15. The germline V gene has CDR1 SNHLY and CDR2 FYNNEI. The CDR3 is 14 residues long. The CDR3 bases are TGTGCCATTCAAGCTGGGACAGTGATTGGTGAGCAGTTCTTC. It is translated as CAIQAGTVIGEQFF.